The next 14 T cell receptor beta chains were all read from a single sample in a study of blood T cell repertoires in COVID-19. TCRdb's copy holds only in-frame clones and misses some; the assay was immunoSEQ multiplex PCR. The repertoire holds fewer than 75,000 clones, with around 84% as singletons. The sample consisted of peripheral blood. The receptors derive from a man in his fifties with active COVID-19.

The V gene is TRBV2, the J gene TRBJ1-1, with 7 bases aligning to TRBD1. The germline V gene has CDR1 SNHLY and CDR2 FYNNEI. Unmatched junction bases numbered 13, after V lost 7 bases and J lost 2 bases. CDR3 length equals 16 residues. The CDR3 sequence: CASTKDRWVKNTEAFF. The CDR3 DNA sequence: TGTGCCAGCACCAAGGACAGGTGGGTGAAAAACACTGAAGCTTTCTTT.

V and J are TRBV19 and TRBJ2-2; a weak D match, TRBD1 (6 bases). Trimming took off 4 bases at V and 9 bases at J, with 15 bases between the two ends. The V gene's germline CDR1 is LNHDA and CDR2 SQIVND (reference sequence). The length of the CDR3 is 14 residues. CDR3 DNA: TGTGCCAGTAGTACCCAGGGGTACGGCCGGGAGCTGTTTTTT. Protein: CASSTQGYGRELFF.

The chain is built from TRBV19 and TRBJ1-5; a possible D gene is TRBD1 (6 bases). The CDR3 sequence is 14 residues long. V was pared by 6 bases and J by 4 bases, with 13 bases between. Per the germline V gene, CDR1 is LNHDA and CDR2 is SQIVND (reference sequence). CDR3 sequence reads: CASSSTGQNQPQHF. The CDR3 DNA sequence: TGTGCCAGTAGCTCGACAGGACAAAATCAGCCCCAGCATTTT. Full variable domain (outside the CDR3, taken from reference TRBV19 and TRBJ1-5): DGGITQSPKYLFRKEGQNVTLSCEQNLNHDAMYWYRQDPGQGLRLIYYSQIVNDFQKGDIAEGYSVSREKKESFPLTVTSAQKNPTAFYLCASSSTGQNQPQHFGDGTRLSIL.

V usage is TRBV5-4 and J usage is TRBJ2-2; D may be TRBD1 (5 bases). Germline CDR1 SGHNT, CDR2 YYREEE (reference sequence). This CDR3 spans 16 amino acids. Trimming pared 5 bases from V and 1 base from J, leaving 15 bases between. The CDR3 DNA reads as TGTGCCAGCAGGGTACGGCAGGGTGTGAACACCGGGGAGCTGTTTTTT. Protein: CASRVRQGVNTGELFF.

This chain uses TRBV6-5 with TRBJ2-1; D remains ambiguous. Germline CDR1 MNHEY, CDR2 SVGAGI. This CDR3 has 14 amino acids. Trimming took 3 bases from V and 2 from J, leaving 8 bases between them. The CDR3 spells CASSYYFPYNEQFF. CDR3 in DNA: TGTGCCAGCAGTTATTACTTCCCCTACAATGAGCAGTTCTTC.

The V call is TRBV5-1, the J call TRBJ2-2, with D unclear. V lost 0 bases and J lost 5, with 11 bases in between. The CDR3 is 15 amino acids. Germline assignment: CDR1 SGHRS and CDR2 YFSETQ. CDR3 DNA: TGCGCCAGCAGCTTGGTCCAGGTCCGAACCGGGGAGCTGTTTTTT. Its translation is CASSLVQVRTGELFF.

The table lists this clone with a count of one. The chain has TRBV25-1 and TRBJ2-2, with 10 bases lining up with TRBD1. Germline V gene lookup returns CDR1 MGHDK and CDR2 SYGVNS. The CDR3 contains 16 residues. Trimming at V came to 6 bases and at J to 4 bases, leaving 8 bases not matched to a gene. CDR3 DNA sequence: TGTGCCAGCAGGTCAGCCGGGACAGGGGTCACCGGGGAGCTGTTTTTT. Its protein product is CASRSAGTGVTGELFF.

V is TRBV27 and J is TRBJ1-6; tentatively, D is TRBD1 (5 bases). V was clipped by 4 bases and J by 7 bases, with 20 bases between them. CDR3 size: 17 residues. Germline CDR1 reads MNHEY; CDR2 reads SMNVEV (reference sequence). The CDR3 protein is CASSSPLMGGRNSPLHF. Here the CDR3 DNA reads TGTGCCAGCAGTTCCCCCCTGATGGGGGGGAGAAATTCACCCCTCCACTTT.

This sequence joins TRBV2 and TRBJ2-5; TRBD1 might be the D (7 bases). CDR1 SNHLY and CDR2 FYNNEI come from the germline V gene. The CDR3 loop spans 14 amino acids. Trimming stripped 5 bases from V and 9 bases from J, with 19 bases between. As DNA, the CDR3 is TGTGCCAGCAGTCCAGGGGGGCGACCCGGGGCCCAGTACTTC. Its protein product is CASSPGGRPGAQYF.

The V and J genes are TRBV6-2 or TRBV6-3 and TRBJ2-1; TRBD2 matches at 11 bases. The germline gives CDR1 MNHEY, CDR2 SVGEGT. The CDR3 consists of 15 residues. Unmatched junction bases numbered 5, after V lost 6 bases and J lost 4 bases. The CDR3 sequence is CASSSIAGGYNEQFF. CDR3 bases: TGTGCCAGCAGCTCCATAGCGGGGGGGTACAATGAGCAGTTCTTC.

This clone was counted once. The chain uses TRBV5-1 and TRBJ2-3, with TRBD2 matching over 11 bases. This CDR3 has 15 amino acids. CDR1 and CDR2 (germline): SGHRS, YFSETQ. The V segment lost 6 bases and the J segment 2 bases; nucleotides outside the gene matches: 5. CDR3 residues: CASTVGLADTDTQYF. DNA for the CDR3: TGCGCCAGCACCGTGGGACTAGCGGACACAGATACGCAGTATTTT.

The chain uses TRBV27 and TRBJ2-5; 14 bases are shared with TRBD2. The germline V gene encodes CDR1 MNHEY and CDR2 SMNVEV (reference sequence). CDR3 length equals 16 residues. V lost 4 bases to trimming and J lost 4 bases; unmatched junction nucleotides: 5. CDR3 DNA sequence: TGTGCCAGCAGTTCGGGACTAGCGGGAGTGCGAGAGACCCAGTACTTC. This sequence encodes CASSSGLAGVRETQYF.

This chain links TRBV5-4 with TRBJ1-4, with TRBD1 matching over 7 bases. The CDR3 consists of 15 residues. Per germline, CDR1 SGHNT and CDR2 YYREEE (reference sequence). The V and J ends lost 0 bases and 5 bases, in that order; junction bases with no gene match: 4. CDR3 coding DNA: TGTGCCAGCAGCTTGGATAGGGGGCTGAATGAAAAACTGTTTTTT. Protein sequence: CASSLDRGLNEKLFF.

The chain couples TRBV29-1 to TRBJ2-5; 9 bases fit TRBD2. J was trimmed by 5 bases and V by 6 bases; bases with no gene match: 10. The CDR3 extends over 14 amino acids. The germline V gene encodes CDR1 SQVTM and CDR2 ANQGSEA. The CDR3 nucleotides read TGCAGCGTCCGTCCGGGTAGCGGGAGTGAGACCCAGTACTTC. Translation gives CSVRPGSGSETQYF.